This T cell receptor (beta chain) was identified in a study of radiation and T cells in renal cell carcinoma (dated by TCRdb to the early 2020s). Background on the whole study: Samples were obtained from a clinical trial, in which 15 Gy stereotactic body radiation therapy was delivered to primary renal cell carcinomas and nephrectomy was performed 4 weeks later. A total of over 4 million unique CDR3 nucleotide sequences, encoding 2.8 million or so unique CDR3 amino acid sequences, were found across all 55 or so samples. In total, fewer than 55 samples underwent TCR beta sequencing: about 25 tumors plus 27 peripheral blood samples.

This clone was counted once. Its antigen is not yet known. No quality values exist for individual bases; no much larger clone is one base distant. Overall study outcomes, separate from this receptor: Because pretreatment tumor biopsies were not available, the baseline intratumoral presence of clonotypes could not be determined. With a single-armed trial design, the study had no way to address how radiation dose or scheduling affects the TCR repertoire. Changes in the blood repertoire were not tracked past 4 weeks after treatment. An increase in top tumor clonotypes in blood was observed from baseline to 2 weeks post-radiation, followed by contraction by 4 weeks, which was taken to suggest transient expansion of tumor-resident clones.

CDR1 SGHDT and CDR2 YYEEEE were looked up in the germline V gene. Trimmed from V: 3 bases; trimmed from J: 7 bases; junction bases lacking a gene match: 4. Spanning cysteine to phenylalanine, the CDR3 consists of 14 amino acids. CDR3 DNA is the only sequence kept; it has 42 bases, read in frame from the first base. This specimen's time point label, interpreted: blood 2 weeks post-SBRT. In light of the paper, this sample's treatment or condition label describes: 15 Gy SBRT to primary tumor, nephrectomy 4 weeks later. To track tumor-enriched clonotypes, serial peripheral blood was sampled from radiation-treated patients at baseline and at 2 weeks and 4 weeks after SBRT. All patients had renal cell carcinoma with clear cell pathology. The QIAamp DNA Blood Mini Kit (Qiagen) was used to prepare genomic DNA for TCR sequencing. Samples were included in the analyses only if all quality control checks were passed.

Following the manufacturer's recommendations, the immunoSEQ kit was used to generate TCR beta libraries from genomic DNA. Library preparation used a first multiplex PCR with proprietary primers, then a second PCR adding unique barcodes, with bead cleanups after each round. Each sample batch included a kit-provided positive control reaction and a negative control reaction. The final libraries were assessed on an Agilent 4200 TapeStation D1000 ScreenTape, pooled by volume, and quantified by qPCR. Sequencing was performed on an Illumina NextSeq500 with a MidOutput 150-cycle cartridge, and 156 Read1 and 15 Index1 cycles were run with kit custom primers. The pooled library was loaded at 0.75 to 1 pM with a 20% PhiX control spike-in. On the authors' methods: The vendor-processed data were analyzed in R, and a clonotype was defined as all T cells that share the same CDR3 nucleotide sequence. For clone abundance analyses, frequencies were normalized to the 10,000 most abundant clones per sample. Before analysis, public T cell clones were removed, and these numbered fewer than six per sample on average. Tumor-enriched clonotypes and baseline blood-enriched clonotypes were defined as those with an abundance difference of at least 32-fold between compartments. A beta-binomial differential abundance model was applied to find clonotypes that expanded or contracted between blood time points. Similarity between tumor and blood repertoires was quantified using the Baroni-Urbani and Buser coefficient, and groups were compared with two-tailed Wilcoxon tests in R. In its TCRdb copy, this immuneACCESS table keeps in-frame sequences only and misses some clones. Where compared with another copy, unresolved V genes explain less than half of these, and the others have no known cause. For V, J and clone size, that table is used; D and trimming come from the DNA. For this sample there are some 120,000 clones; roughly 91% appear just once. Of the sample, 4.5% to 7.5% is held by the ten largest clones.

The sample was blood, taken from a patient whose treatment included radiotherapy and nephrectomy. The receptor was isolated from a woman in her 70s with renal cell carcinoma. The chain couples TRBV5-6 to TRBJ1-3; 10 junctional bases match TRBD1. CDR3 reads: CASSSGTGANTIYF. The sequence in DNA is TGTGCCAGCAGCTCCGGGACAGGGGCTAACACCATATATTTT.